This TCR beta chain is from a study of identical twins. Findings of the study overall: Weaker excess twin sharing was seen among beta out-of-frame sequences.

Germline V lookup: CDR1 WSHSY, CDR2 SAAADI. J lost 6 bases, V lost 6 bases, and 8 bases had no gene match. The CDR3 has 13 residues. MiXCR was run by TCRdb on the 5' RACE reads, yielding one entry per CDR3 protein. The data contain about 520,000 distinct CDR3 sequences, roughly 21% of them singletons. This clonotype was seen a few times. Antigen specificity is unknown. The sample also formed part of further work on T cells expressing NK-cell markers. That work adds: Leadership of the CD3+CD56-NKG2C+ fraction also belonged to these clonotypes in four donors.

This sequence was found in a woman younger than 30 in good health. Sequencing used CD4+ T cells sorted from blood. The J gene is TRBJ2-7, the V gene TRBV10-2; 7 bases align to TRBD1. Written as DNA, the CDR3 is TGCGCCAGCAGAGGGGCAGGGGGACGCGAGCAGTACTTC. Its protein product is CASRGAGGREQYF.